This entry describes one T cell receptor beta chain. The clone's antigen remains unknown. One base away there is no much larger clone; base qualities are not given. The CDR3 has 15 amino acids, counting the end cysteine and phenylalanine. The sequence is cut down to CDR3 DNA, 45 bases in frame from base 1. CDR1 and CDR2 (MNHEY, SVGAGI) derive from the germline V gene. V sheds 6 bases and J sheds 3 bases, leaving 18 bases between their ends. This sample stems from a study of Ad26.COV2.S vaccination and SARS-CoV-2 variants (dated by TCRdb to about 2021). Study-level background: Donors in the vaccine arm were drawn from COV1001, a multicentre, randomized, double-blind, placebo-controlled phase I-IIa trial testing Ad26.COV2.S in healthy adults. Ad26.COV2.S was administered intramuscularly at 5 x 10^10 or 1 x 10^11 viral particles, either as a single shot or as two shots given 56 days apart. Sequencing of the TCRbeta repertoire served to evaluate the specificity and breadth of SARS-CoV-2-reactive T cell receptors following Ad26.COV2.S vaccination. The TCR-sequenced set comprised around 32 samples: approximately 19 Ad26.COV2.S vaccine recipients, 5 placebo recipients and 8 SARS-CoV-2 convalescent individuals. Trial participants were randomized into five groups of five: low-dose or high-dose Ad26.COV2.S given once or twice, or placebo on both occasions. Throughout the experiments and outcome assessment, investigators stayed blinded to trial group allocation.

The immunoSEQ Assay was the method used to sequence TCRbeta CDR3 regions. After extraction, genomic DNA underwent amplification by bias-controlled multiplex PCR, followed by high-throughput sequencing. The authors processed their data as follows. To quantify the absolute abundance of every unique TCRbeta CDR3 region, sequences were collapsed and filtered. T cell fraction was estimated by normalizing TCRbeta template counts to usable DNA, which was measured by amplifying reference genes present in all nucleated cells. Repertoire TCRs were annotated as SARS-CoV-2-specific when V gene, CDR3 amino acid sequence and J gene were exactly matched to a known reactive TCR set. The reference SARS-CoV-2 TCR set came from MIRA and was filtered for enrichment in COVID-19-positive ImmuneCODE repertoires, removing public or cross-reactive TCRs. Using the MIRA antigens, annotated TCRs were further analysed by specific ORF or by position within an ORF. Breadth was defined as the number of annotated unique rearrangements divided by the total number of unique productive rearrangements, and depth was defined as the summed frequency of the annotated unique rearrangements. Group comparisons of TCR breadth used two-sided Wilcoxon rank-sum tests. Not all clones reach the TCRdb copy of this immuneACCESS table, which keeps in-frame sequences only. Checked studies attribute under half of the gap to unresolved V genes and leave the rest unexplained. V, J and clone size are taken as reported in that table, and D and trimming were inferred from the DNA itself. This sample has under 400,000 clones in its table, and roughly 84% of those were observed once. About 3.5% of the sample lies in the top ten.

General findings and caveats noted by the study authors: The study was not powered to compare responses between vaccine doses or regimens. Non-spike TCR breadth was comparable between vaccine and placebo recipients, consistent with the vaccine containing only spike. Substantial breadth of spike-specific CD8+ and CD4+ T cell responses was reported after vaccination. It was noted by the authors that total T cell responses may have been underestimated by the TCR breadth and depth analyses. Higher spike-specific TCR breadth was observed in Ad26.COV2.S recipients than in placebo recipients (P = 0.0014).

The sample's treatment or condition label is to be understood as: roughly 19 received Ad26.COV2.S at low or high dose, single or two shots; 5 received placebo; per-sample allocation not given. For vaccine and placebo recipients, the sequenced repertoires came from samples collected on day 63 after the first injection. In Cohort 1b, 25 to 30 adults aged 18-55 years were enrolled at a single site in Boston, USA, between 29 July and 7 August 2020. As a vaccine, Ad26.COV2.S was a replication-incompetent adenovirus type 26 vector that expressed a prefusion-stabilized SARS-CoV-2 spike protein derived from the original Wuhan strain.

This TCR derives from a person between 18 and 65 years old who received the Ad26.COV2.S COVID-19 vaccine or a placebo. Material: peripheral blood, obtained in a trial of Ad26.COV2.S vaccine versus placebo. The chain joins TRBV6-5 to TRBJ2-7; no D gene is confidently identified. Here the CDR3 is given as CASRPGHGQIYEQYF. In nucleotides, the sequence is TGTGCCAGCAGACCGGGCCACGGTCAGATCTACGAGCAGTACTTC.